These T cell receptor beta chains were read from a single sample in a study of patients and donors after allogeneic stem cell transplantation. TCRdb itself ran the RT-PCR reads through MiXCR, one entry per CDR3 protein. The sample holds 200,000 to 250,000 distinct CDR3 sequences, 35% to 45% seen once. The sequenced material came from blood, either unsorted or a sorted T cell fraction (not recorded which). These receptors originate from a human donor who was either an allogeneic HSCT recipient or a stem cell or donor lymphocyte infusion donor (not recorded which). It is not recorded whose cells these are; they may come from a transplant donor. Each CDR3 is given without its conserved first and last residue.

SAPGLVSETQY,TRBJ2-5,TRBV20-1
ASSLSTGRPYEQY,TRBJ2-7,TRBV5-1
AWSLGPDNEQF,TRBJ2-1,TRBV30
ASSDSPGQGAYEQY,TRBJ2-7,TRBV25-1
ASSSQGNTGELF,TRBJ2-2,TRBV12-3/TRBV12-4
ASSYGVAGAPSYEQY,TRBJ2-7,TRBV6-2/TRBV6-3
ASSRRSPRETQY,TRBJ2-5,TRBV7-9
ASSPAQGALTGELF,TRBJ2-2,TRBV5-5
SARDRVETEAF,TRBJ1-1,TRBV20-1
AWSTSGTEAF,TRBJ1-1,TRBV30
SAGINYGYT,TRBJ1-2,TRBV20-1
ASSFVGGTEAF,TRBJ1-1,TRBV27
ASSSPRGWYGYT,TRBJ1-2,TRBV28
ASSPQGAPEAF,TRBJ1-1,TRBV4-1
ATSRDRPYNEQF,TRBJ2-1,TRBV15
SAGQQRAHYSNQPQH,TRBJ1-5,TRBV20-1
SVVGVQETQY,TRBJ2-5,TRBV29-1
ASSLSHLQGASVDTEAF,TRBJ1-1,TRBV27
ASSYVGARTEAF,TRBJ1-1,TRBV5-1
SARWTPDEKLF,TRBJ1-4,TRBV20-1
ASSLGRTSYGYT,TRBJ1-2,TRBV5-5
SASLAGTYEQY,TRBJ2-7,TRBV20-1
ASSLGRPITNQPQH,TRBJ1-5,TRBV12-3/TRBV12-4
ASSYSGTANQPQH,TRBJ1-5,TRBV6-5
ASSLAGGAMQY,TRBJ2-7,TRBV5-1
ASSTDRDYEQY,TRBJ2-7,TRBV6-2/TRBV6-3
ATSDVDSSGANVLT,TRBJ2-6,TRBV24-1
ASARTGGEAF,TRBJ1-1,TRBV5-1
ASRREREQPNQPQH,TRBJ1-5,TRBV23-1
ASRDFAGTEAF,TRBJ1-1,TRBV6-1
ASSFLGGESNQPQH,TRBJ1-5,TRBV27
ASSPRLGMNTEAF,TRBJ1-1,TRBV7-9
ASSHRTGADNSPLH,TRBJ1-6,TRBV14
ASSYAGSGSLH,TRBJ1-6,TRBV6-5
ASSPGTGGHYGYT,TRBJ1-2,TRBV5-5
ASSASGDHQPQH,TRBJ1-5,TRBV7-9
SAGDPGRFYYGYT,TRBJ1-2,TRBV20-1
ASRFLQGAGELF,TRBJ2-2,TRBV5-1
ASSPYTGELF,TRBJ2-2,TRBV7-2
AWSVPDPTNEKLF,TRBJ1-4,TRBV30
ATSREKDPSRTQY,TRBJ2-5,TRBV15
ASSARLAGLDTQY,TRBJ2-3,TRBV5-1
ASSSGQGPTEAF,TRBJ1-1,TRBV5-1
ASSHDPSGLYEQY,TRBJ2-7,TRBV7-3
SARDIREVESQPQH,TRBJ1-5,TRBV20-1
ASSHPGTGAYSNQPQH,TRBJ1-5,TRBV4-1
SAPMTGKNTEAF,TRBJ1-1,TRBV20-1
SDEGGVHQPQH,TRBJ1-5,TRBV29-1
ASTSGTGRQPQH,TRBJ1-5,TRBV12-3/TRBV12-4
ASSAWVRNQEKLF,TRBJ1-4,TRBV7-9
SARGDRISGNTIY,TRBJ1-3,TRBV20-1
AISERTVYEQY,TRBJ2-7,TRBV10-3
ASSRSIRPNEKLF,TRBJ1-4,TRBV25-1
ASSSLDRPYTDTQY,TRBJ2-3,TRBV7-8
ASSQDGGWAKNIQY,TRBJ2-4,TRBV4-1
ASSKFAGTANYGYT,TRBJ1-2,TRBV28
AISEWGQGNTEAF,TRBJ1-1,TRBV10-3
ASSLEGLQGFTEAF,TRBJ1-1,TRBV5-1